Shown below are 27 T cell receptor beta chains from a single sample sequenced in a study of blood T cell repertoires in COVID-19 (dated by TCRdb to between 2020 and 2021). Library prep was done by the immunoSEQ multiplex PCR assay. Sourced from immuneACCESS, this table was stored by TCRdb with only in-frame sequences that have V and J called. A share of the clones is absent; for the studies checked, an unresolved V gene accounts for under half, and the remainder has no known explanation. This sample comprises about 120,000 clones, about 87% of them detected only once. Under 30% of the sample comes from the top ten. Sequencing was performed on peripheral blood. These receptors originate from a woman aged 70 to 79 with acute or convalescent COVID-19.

The CDR3 protein is CASSGTGSGNTIYF. In nucleotides, the CDR3 is TGCGCCAGCAGCGGGACAGGGTCTGGAAACACCATATATTTT. The chain is built from TRBV5-1 and TRBJ1-3, with 9 positions matching TRBD1. This CDR3 is built from 14 residues. V lost 4 bases and J lost 1; bases outside the gene matches: 0. The germline gives CDR1 SGHRS, CDR2 YFSETQ.

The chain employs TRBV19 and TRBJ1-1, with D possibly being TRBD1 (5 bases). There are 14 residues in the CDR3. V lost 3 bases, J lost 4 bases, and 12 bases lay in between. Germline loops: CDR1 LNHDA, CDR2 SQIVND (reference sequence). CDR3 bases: TGTGCCAGTAGTATGGGGGGTCACGGCACTGAAGCTTTCTTT. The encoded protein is CASSMGGHGTEAFF. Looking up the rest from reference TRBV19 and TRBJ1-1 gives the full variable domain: DGGITQSPKYLFRKEGQNVTLSCEQNLNHDAMYWYRQDPGQGLRLIYYSQIVNDFQKGDIAEGYSVSREKKESFPLTVTSAQKNPTAFYLCASSMGGHGTEAFFGQGTRLTVV.

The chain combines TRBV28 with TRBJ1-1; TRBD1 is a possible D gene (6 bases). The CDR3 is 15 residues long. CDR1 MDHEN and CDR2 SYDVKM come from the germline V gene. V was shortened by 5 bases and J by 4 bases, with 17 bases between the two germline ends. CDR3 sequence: CASSTQGRLGTEAFF. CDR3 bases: TGTGCCAGCAGTACCCAGGGGCGATTGGGCACTGAAGCTTTCTTT.

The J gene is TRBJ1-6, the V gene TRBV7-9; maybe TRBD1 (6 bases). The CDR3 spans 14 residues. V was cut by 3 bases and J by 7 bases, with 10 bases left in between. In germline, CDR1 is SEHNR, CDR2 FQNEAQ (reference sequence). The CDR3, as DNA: TGTGCCAGCAGCTTCAGTCAGGGGAATTCACCCCTCCACTTT. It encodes CASSFSQGNSPLHF.

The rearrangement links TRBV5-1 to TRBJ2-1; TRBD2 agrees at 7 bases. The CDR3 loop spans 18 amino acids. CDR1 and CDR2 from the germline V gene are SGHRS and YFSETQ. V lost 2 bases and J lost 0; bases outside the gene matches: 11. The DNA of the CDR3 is TGCGCCAGCAGCTTTCAACTACCCAGCGGGGCCTCCTACAATGAGCAGTTCTTC. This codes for CASSFQLPSGASYNEQFF.

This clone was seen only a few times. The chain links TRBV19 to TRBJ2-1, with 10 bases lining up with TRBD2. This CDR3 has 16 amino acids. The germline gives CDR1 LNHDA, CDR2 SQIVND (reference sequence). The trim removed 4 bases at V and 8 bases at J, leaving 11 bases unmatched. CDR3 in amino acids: CASSRLAGDLVDEQFF. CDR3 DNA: TGTGCCAGTAGTAGGCTAGCGGGGGACCTGGTCGATGAGCAGTTCTTC.

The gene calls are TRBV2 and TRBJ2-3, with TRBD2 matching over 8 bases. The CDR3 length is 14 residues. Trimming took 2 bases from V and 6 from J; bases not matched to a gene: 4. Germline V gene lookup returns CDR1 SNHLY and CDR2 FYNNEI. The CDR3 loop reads CASSESGGGDTQYF. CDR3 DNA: TGTGCCAGCAGTGAATCGGGGGGGGGCGATACGCAGTATTTT.

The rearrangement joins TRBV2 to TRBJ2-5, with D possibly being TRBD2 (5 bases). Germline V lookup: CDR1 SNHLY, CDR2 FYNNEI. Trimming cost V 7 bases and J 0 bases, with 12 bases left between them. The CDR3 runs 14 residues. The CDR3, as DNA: TGTGCCAGCAAGGGTGGGCGGGACCAAGAGACCCAGTACTTC. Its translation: CASKGGRDQETQYF.

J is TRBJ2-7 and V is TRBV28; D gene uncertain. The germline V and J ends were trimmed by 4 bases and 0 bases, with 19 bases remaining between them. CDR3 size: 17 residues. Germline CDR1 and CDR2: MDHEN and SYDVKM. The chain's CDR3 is CASSSILAAPPSYEQYF. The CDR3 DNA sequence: TGTGCCAGCAGTTCAATCCTGGCGGCTCCGCCCTCCTACGAGCAGTACTTC.

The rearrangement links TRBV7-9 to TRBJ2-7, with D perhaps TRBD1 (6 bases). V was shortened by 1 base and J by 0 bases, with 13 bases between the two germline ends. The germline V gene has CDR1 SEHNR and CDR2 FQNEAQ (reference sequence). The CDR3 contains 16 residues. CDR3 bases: TGTGCCAGCAGCTTAGGCAAGACAGGATCCTCCTACGAGCAGTACTTC. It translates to CASSLGKTGSSYEQYF.

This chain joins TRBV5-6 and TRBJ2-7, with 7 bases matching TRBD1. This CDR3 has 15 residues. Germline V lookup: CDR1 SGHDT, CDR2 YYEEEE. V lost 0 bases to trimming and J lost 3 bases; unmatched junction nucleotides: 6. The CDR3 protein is CASSLDRGYIYEQYF. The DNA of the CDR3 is TGTGCCAGCAGCTTGGACAGGGGTTACATCTACGAGCAGTACTTC.

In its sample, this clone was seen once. CDR3: CASSEERVAKNIQYF. CDR3 DNA sequence: TGTGCCAGCAGTGAAGAGAGGGTAGCCAAAAACATTCAGTACTTC. This chain joins TRBV2 and TRBJ2-4; possible D gene TRBD2, 5 bases. V lost 1 base and J lost 0, with 7 bases in between. This CDR3 has 15 residues. The germline V gene has CDR1 SNHLY and CDR2 FYNNEI.

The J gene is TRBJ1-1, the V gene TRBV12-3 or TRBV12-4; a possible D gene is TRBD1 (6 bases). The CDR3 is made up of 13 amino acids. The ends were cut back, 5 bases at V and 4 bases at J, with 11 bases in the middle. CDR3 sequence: CASSSRGGTEAFF. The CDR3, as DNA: TGTGCCAGCAGTAGTAGGGGGGGCACTGAAGCTTTCTTT.

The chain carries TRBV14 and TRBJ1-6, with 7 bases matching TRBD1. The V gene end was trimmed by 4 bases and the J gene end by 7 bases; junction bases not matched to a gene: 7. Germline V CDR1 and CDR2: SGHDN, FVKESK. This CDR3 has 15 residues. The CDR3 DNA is TGTGCCAGCAGCCTTCGGACAGGTTGGAATTCACCCCTCCACTTT. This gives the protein CASSLRTGWNSPLHF.

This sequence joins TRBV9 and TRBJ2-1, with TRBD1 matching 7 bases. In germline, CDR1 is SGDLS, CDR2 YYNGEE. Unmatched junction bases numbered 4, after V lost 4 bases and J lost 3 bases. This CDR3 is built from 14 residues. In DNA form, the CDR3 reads TGTGCCAGCAGCCTTCCAGGGGGCTACAATGAGCAGTTCTTC. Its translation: CASSLPGGYNEQFF.

CDR3 DNA sequence: TGTGCCAGCAGTTATCTAGAGAACACTGAAGCTTTCTTT. Translated: CASSYLENTEAFF. V gene TRBV6-5 combines with J gene TRBJ1-1; D is undetermined. From germline, CDR1 is MNHEY and CDR2 SVGAGI. The germline V and J ends were trimmed by 3 bases and 1 base, with 6 bases remaining between them. The CDR3 has 13 amino acids.

The CDR3 nucleotides read TGTGCCAGCAGCCCACCTCCCGGGACATTTTCCTACGAGCAGTACTTC. It yields the protein CASSPPPGTFSYEQYF. The chain joins TRBV28 to TRBJ2-7; the D gene is possibly TRBD1 (6 bases). CDR3 length equals 16 residues. From germline, CDR1 is MDHEN and CDR2 SYDVKM. V lost 6 bases and J 1 base, leaving 19 bases between the germline ends. The full variable domain, in which reference TRBV28 and TRBJ2-7 provide the parts outside the CDR3, is DVKVTQSSRYLVKRTGEKVFLECVQDMDHENMFWYRQDPGLGLRLIYFSYDVKMKEKGDIPEGYSVSREKKERFSLILESASTNQTSMYLCASSPPPGTFSYEQYFGPGTRLTVT.

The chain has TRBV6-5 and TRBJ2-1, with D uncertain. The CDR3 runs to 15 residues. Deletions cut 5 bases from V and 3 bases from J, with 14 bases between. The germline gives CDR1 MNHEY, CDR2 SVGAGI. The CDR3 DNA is TGTGCCAGCAGTCCCGGTTCCGCAGGCTACAATGAGCAGTTCTTC. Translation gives CASSPGSAGYNEQFF.

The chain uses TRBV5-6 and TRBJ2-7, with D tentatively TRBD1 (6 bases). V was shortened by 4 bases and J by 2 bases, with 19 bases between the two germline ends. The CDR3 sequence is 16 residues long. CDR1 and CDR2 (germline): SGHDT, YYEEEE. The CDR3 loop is CASSISPGTYAYEQYF. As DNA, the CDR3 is TGTGCCAGCAGCATTTCTCCCGGGACATACGCCTACGAGCAGTACTTC.

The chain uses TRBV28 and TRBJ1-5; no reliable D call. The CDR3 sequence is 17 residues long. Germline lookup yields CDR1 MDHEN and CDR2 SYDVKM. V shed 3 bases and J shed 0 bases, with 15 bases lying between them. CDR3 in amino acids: CASSFSSVRHSNQPQHF. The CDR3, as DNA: TGTGCCAGCAGTTTTTCTTCAGTTCGACATAGCAATCAGCCCCAGCATTTT.

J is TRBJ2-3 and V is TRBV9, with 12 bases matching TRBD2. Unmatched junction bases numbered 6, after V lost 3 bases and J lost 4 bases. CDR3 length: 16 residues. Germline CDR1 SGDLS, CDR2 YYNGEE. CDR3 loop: CASSGPSGGAADTQYF. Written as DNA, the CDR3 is TGTGCCAGCAGCGGACCTAGCGGGGGGGCAGCAGATACGCAGTATTTT.

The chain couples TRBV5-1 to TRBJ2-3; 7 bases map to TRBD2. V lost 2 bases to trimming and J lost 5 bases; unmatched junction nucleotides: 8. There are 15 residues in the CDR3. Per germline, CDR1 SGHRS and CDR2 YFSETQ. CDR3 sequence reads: CASSFRGGRVDTQYF. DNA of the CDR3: TGCGCCAGCAGCTTCCGGGGAGGGAGGGTAGATACGCAGTATTTT.

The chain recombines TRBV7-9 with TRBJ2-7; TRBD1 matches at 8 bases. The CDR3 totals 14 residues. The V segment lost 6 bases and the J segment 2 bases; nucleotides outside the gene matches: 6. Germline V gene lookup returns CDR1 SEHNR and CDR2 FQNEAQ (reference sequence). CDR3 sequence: CASRGTGMTYEQYF. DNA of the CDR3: TGTGCCAGCAGGGGGACAGGAATGACCTACGAGCAGTACTTC.

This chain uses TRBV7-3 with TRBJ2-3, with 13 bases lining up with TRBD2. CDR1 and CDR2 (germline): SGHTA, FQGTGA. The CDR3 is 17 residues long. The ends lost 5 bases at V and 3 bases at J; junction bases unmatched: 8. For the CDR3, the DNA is TGTGCCAGCAGCCAAAGACTAGCGGGGGGCGAAACAGATACGCAGTATTTT. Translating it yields CASSQRLAGGETDTQYF.

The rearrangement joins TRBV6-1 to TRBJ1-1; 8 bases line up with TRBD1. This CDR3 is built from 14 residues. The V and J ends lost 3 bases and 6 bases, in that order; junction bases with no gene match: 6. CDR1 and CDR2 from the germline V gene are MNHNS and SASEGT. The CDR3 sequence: CASSDDRGTAEAFF. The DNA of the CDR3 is TGTGCCAGCAGTGACGACAGGGGTACCGCTGAAGCTTTCTTT.

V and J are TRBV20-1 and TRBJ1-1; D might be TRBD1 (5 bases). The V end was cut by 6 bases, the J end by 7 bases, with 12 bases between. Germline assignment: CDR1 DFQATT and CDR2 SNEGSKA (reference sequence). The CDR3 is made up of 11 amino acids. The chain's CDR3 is CSALTGYEAFF. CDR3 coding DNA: TGCAGTGCGTTAACAGGCTATGAAGCTTTCTTT.

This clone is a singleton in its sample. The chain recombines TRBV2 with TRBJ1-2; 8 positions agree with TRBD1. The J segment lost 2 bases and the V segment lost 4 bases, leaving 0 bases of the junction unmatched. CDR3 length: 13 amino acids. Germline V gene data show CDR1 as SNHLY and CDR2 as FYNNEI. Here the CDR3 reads CASSGTGNYGYTF. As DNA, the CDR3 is TGTGCCAGCAGTGGGACAGGGAACTATGGCTACACCTTC. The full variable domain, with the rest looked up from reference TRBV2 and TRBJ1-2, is EPEVTQTPSHQVTQMGQEVILRCVPISNHLYFYWYRQILGQKVEFLVSFYNNEISEKSEIFDDQFSVERPDGSNFTLKIRSTKLEDSAMYFCASSGTGNYGYTFGSGTRLTVV.